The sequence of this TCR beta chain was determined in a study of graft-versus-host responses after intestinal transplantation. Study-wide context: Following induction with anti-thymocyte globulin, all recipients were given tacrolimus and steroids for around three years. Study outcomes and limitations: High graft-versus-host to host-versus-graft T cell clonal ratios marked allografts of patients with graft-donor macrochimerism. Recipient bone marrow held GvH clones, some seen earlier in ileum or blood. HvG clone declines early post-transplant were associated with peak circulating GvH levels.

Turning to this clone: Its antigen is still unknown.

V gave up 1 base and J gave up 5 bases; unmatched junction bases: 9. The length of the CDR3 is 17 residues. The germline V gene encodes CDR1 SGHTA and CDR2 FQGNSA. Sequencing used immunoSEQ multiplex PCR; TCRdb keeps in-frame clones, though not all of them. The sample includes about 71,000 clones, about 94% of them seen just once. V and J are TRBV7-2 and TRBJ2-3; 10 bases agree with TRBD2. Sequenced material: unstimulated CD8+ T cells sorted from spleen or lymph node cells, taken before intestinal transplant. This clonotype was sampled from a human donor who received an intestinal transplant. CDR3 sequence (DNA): TGTGCCAGCAGCTTAGGTCGCAGCGGGAGGGCCGGAGATACGCAGTATTTT. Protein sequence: CASSLGRSGRAGDTQYF.